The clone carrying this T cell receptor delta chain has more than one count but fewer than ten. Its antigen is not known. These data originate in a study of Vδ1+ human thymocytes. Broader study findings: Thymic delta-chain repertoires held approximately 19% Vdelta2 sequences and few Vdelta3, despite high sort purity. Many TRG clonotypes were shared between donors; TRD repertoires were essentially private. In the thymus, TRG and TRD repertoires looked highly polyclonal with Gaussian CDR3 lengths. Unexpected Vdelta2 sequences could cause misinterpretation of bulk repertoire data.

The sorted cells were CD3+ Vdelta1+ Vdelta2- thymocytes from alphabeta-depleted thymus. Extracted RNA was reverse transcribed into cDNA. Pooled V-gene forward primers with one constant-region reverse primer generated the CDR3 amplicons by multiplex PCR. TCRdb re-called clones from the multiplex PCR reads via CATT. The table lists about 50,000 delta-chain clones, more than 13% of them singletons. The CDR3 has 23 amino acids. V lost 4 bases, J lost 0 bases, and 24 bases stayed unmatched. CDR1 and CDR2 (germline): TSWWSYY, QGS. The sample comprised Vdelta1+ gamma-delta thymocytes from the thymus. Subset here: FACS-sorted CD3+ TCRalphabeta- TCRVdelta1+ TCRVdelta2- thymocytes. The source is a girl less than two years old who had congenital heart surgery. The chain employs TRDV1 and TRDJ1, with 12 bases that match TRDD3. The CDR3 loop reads CALGVPSSYGSVLGDTDTDKLIF. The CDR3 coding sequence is TGTGCTCTTGGGGTTCCGTCTTCCTACGGGTCCGTACTGGGGGATACAGACACCGATAAACTCATCTTT.